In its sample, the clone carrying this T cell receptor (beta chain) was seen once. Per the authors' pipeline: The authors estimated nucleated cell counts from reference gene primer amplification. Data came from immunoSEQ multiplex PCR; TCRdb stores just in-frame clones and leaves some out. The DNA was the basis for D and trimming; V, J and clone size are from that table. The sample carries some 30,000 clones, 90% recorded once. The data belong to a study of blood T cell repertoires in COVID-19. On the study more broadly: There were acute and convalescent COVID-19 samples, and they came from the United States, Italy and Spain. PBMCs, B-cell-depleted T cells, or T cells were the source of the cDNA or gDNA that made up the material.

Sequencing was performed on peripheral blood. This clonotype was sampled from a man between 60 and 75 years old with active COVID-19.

The CDR3 spells CASSPGTGGLMNTEAFF. In DNA, the CDR3 is TGTGCCAGTAGTCCGGGGACAGGGGGCCTCATGAACACTGAAGCTTTCTTT. V usage is TRBV19 and J usage is TRBJ1-1, with 12 nucleotides matching TRBD1. With 5 bases clipped from V and 0 bases from J, the junction kept 7 bases outside the gene matches. The CDR3 length is 17 residues. CDR1 LNHDA and CDR2 SQIVND come from the germline V gene (reference sequence).